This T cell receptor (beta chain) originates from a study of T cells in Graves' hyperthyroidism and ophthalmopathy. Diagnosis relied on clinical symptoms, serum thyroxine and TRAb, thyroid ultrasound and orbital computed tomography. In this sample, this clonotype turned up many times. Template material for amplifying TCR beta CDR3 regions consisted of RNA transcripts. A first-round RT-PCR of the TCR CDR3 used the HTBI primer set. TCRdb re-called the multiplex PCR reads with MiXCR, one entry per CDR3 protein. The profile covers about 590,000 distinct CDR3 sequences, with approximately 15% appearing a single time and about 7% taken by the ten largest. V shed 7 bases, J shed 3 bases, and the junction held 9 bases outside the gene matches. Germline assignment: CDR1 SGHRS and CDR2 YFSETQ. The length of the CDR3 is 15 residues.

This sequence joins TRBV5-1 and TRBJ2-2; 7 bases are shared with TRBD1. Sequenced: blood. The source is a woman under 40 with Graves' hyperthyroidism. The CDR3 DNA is TGCGCCAGCGAGGAAAGGGGACAGTACACCGGGGAGCTGTTTTTT. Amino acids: CASEERGQYTGELFF.